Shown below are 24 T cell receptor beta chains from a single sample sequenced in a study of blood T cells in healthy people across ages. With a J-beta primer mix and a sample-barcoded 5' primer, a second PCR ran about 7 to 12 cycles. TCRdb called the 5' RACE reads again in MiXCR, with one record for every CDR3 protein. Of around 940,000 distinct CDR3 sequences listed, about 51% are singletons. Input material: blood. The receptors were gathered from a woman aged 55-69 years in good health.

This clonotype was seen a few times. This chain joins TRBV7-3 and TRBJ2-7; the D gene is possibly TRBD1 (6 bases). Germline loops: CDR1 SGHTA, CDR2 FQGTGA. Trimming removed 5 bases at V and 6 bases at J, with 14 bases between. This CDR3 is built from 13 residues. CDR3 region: CASSPLDRSEQYF. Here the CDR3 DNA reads TGTGCCAGCAGCCCTCTGGACAGAAGCGAGCAGTACTTC.

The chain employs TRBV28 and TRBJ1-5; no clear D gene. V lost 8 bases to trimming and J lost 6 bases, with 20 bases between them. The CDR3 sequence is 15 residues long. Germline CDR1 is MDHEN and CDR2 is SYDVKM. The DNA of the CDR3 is TGTGCCAGCGAAAGGGCCAACTCCTACGGTCAGCCCCAGCATTTT. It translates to CASERANSYGQPQHF.

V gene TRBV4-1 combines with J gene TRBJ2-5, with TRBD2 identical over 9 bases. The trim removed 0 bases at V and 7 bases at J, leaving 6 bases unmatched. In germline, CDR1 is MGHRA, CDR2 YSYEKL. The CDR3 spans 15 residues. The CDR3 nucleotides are TGCGCCAGCAGCCAAGAAGCGGGAGGAGCAGGGACCCAGTACTTC. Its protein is CASSQEAGGAGTQYF.

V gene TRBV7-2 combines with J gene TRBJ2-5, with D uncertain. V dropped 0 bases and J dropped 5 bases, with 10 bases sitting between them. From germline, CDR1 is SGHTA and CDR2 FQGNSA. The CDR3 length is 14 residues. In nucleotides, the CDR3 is TGTGCCAGCAGCTTAGCGATGCAGCCGGAGACCCAGTACTTC. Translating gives CASSLAMQPETQYF.

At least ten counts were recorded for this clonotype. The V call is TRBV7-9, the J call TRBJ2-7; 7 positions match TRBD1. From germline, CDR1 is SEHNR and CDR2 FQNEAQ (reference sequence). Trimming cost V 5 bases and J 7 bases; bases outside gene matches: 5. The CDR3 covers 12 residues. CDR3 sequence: CASSTTGYEQYF. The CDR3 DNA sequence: TGTGCCAGCAGCACGACAGGGTATGAGCAGTACTTC.

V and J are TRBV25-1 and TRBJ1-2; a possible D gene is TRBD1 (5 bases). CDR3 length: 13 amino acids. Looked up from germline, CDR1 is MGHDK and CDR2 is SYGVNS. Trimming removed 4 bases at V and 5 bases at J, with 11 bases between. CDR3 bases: TGTGCCAGCAGTGTGGCGACAGCTTATGGCTACACCTTC. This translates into CASSVATAYGYTF.

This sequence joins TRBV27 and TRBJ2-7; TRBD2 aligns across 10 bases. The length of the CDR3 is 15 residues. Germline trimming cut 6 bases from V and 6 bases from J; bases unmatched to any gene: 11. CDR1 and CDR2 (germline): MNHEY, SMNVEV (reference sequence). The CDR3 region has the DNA TGTGCCAGCAGCCCGATACTAGCGGGAACGAGCGAGCAGTACTTC. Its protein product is CASSPILAGTSEQYF.

CDR3 coding DNA: TGCGCCAGCAGCTTGGTTACCGGGAGTCCCCTCTACGAGCAGTACTTC. Its translation is CASSLVTGSPLYEQYF. The V and J genes are TRBV5-1 and TRBJ2-7; possibly TRBD2 for D (6 bases). The CDR3 loop spans 16 amino acids. The ends were cut back, 0 bases at V and 3 bases at J, with 16 bases in the middle. Germline V lookup: CDR1 SGHRS, CDR2 YFSETQ.

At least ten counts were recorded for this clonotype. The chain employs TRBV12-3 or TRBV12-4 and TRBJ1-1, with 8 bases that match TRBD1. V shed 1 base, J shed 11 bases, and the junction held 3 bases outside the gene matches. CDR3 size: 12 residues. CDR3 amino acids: CASSLDNRGAFF. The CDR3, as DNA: TGTGCCAGCAGTTTAGATAACAGGGGGGCTTTCTTT.

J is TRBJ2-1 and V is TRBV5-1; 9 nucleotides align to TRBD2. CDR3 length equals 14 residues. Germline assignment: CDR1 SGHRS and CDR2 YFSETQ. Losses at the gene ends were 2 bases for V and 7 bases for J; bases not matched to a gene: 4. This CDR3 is CASSFSGSGNEQFF. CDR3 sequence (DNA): TGCGCCAGCAGCTTTAGCGGGAGTGGAAATGAGCAGTTCTTC.

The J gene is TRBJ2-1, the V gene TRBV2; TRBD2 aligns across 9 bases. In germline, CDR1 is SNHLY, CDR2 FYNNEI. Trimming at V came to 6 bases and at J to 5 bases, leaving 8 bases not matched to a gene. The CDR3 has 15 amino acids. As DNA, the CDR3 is TGTGCCAGCAGCTCGACTAGCGGCATTAACAATGAGCAGTTCTTC. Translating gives CASSSTSGINNEQFF. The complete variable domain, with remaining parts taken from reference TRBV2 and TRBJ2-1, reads EPEVTQTPSHQVTQMGQEVILRCVPISNHLYFYWYRQILGQKVEFLVSFYNNEISEKSEIFDDQFSVERPDGSNFTLKIRSTKLEDSAMYFCASSSTSGINNEQFFGPGTRLTVL.

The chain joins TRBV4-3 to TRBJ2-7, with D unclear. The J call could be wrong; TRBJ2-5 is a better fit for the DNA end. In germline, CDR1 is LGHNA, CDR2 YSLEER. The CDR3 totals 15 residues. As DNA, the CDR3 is TGCGCCAGCAGCCAACTTGGACCGGAAAAAGAGACCCAGTACTTC. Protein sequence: CASSQLGPEKETQYF.

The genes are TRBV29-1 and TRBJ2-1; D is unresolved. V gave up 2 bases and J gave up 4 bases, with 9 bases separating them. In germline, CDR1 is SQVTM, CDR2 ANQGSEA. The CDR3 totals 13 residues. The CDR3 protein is CSVEPPRYNEQFF. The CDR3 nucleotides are TGCAGCGTTGAACCCCCCAGATACAATGAGCAGTTCTTC.

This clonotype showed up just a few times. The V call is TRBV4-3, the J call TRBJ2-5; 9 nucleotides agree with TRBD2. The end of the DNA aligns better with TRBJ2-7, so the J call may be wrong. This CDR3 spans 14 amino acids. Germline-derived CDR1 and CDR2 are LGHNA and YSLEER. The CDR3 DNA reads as TGCGCCAGCAGCCGACAACTTAGCGGGGGCGAGCAGTACTTC. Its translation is CASSRQLSGGEQYF.

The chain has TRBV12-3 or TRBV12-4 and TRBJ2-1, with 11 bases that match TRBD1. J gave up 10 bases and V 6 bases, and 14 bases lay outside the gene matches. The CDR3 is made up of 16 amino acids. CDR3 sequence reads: CASRLGTGGPRKEQFF. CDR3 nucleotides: TGTGCCAGCAGACTTGGGACAGGGGGTCCTCGGAAGGAGCAGTTCTTC.

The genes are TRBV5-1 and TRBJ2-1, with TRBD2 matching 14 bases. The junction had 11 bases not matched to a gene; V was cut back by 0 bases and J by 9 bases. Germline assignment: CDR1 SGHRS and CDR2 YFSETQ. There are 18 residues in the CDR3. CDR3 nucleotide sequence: TGCGCCAGCAGCTTGGATAAGAGGGGACTAGCGGGAGTCGGTGAGCAGTTCTTC. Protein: CASSLDKRGLAGVGEQFF.

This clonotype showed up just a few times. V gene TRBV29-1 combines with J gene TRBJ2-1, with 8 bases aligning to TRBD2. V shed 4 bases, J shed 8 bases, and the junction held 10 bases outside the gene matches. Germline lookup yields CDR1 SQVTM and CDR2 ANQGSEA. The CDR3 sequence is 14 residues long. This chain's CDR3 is CSVVGAGGSDEQFF. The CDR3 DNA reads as TGCAGCGTTGTAGGTGCGGGAGGCTCCGATGAGCAGTTCTTC.

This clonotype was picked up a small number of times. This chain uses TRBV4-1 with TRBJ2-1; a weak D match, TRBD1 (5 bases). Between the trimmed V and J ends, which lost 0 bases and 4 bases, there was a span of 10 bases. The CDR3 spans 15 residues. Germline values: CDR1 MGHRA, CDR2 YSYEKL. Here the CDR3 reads CASSQDGASYNEQFF. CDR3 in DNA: TGCGCCAGCAGCCAAGATGGGGCGTCGTACAATGAGCAGTTCTTC.

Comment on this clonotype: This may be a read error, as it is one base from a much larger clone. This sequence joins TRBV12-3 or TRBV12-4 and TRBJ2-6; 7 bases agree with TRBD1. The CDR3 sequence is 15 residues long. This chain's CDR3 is CASSSTGAGVNVLTF. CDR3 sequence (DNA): TGTGCCAGCAGTTCCACAGGGGCTGGGGTCAACGTCCTGACTTTC.

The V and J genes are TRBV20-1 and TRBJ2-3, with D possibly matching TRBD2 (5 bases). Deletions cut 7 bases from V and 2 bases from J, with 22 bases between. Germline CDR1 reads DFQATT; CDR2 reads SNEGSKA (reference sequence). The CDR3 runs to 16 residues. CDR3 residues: CSVTPGYTIYTDTQYF. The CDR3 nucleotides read TGCAGTGTTACGCCGGGATACACGATATACACAGATACGCAGTATTTT.

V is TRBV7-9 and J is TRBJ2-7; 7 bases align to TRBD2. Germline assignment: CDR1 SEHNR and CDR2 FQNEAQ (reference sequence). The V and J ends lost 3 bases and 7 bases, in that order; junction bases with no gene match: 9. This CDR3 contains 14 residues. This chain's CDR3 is CASSFGGLVDEQYF. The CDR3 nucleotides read TGTGCCAGCAGCTTCGGAGGACTAGTAGATGAGCAGTACTTC.

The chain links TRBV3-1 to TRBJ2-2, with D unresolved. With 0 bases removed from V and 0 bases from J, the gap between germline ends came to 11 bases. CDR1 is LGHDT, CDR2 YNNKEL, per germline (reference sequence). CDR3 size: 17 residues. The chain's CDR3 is CASSQDRFSSNTGELFF. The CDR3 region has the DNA TGTGCCAGCAGCCAAGATCGGTTTAGCTCGAACACCGGGGAGCTGTTTTTT.

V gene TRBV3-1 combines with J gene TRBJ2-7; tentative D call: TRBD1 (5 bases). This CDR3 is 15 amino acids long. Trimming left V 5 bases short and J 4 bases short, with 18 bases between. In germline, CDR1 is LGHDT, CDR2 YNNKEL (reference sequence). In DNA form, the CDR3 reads TGTGCCAGCAGCTATGAGTGGGGCTCCGAGTACGAGCAGTACTTC. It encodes CASSYEWGSEYEQYF.

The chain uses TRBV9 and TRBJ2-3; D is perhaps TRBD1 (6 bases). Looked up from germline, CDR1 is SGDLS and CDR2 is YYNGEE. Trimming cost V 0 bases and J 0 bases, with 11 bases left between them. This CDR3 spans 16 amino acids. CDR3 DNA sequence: TGTGCCAGCAGCGTAGAGGTAACAGGGAGCACAGATACGCAGTATTTT. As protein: CASSVEVTGSTDTQYF.